This entry lists 3 T cell receptor beta chains sequenced from one sample in a study of blood T cell repertoires in COVID-19. Clones were read by immunoSEQ multiplex PCR, and TCRdb kept only the in-frame ones, dropping some. Here the sample spans 250,000 to 300,000 clones, 88% being singletons. Sequenced input: PBMCs or T cells enriched from blood (not recorded which). The origin of the receptors is a woman aged 25 to 45 who had recovered from COVID-19.

The count of this clone is one. The chain links TRBV6-2 or TRBV6-3 to TRBJ1-4; TRBD1 agrees at 8 bases. Germline trimming cut 2 bases from V and 8 bases from J; bases unmatched to any gene: 7. The CDR3 has 15 amino acids. The germline V gene encodes CDR1 MNHEY and CDR2 SVGEGT. The CDR3 region is CASSYGRGRGEKLFF. In nucleotides, the CDR3 is TGTGCCAGCAGTTACGGCAGGGGGCGCGGGGAAAAACTGTTTTTT.

As to this clone: The same CDR3 can be traced to other DNA sequences in this sample. The CDR3 DNA reads as TGTGCCAGCAGCTTAAGCCCGGGGGGGGAGTACGAGCAGTACTTC. This sequence encodes CASSLSPGGEYEQYF. The genes are TRBV7-8 and TRBJ2-7; 8 bases are a match to TRBD2. Germline V gene data show CDR1 as SGHVS and CDR2 as FQNEAQ. V was clipped by 2 bases and J by 4 bases; unmatched bases: 7. The CDR3 extends over 15 amino acids.

CDR3 nucleotides: TGCGCCAGCAGCTTGGCCATCGACAGGTATTCCTACAATGAGCAGTTCTTC. Translated, it gives CASSLAIDRYSYNEQFF. This rearrangement joins TRBV5-1 to TRBJ2-1, with D possibly TRBD1 on 6 matching bases. The CDR3 consists of 17 residues. The V end lost 0 bases, the J end lost 1 base, and 14 bases lay between the germline ends. Germline CDR1 SGHRS, CDR2 YFSETQ.